This TCR beta chain is drawn from a study of T cell responses to AZD1222 COVID-19 vaccine. Whole-study results and caveats: Baseline seropositivity characterized only a handful of AZD1222 recipients.

The data were produced by immunoSEQ multiplex PCR, yet TCRdb's version contains in-frame clones alone and is incomplete. Here the sample spans 120,000 or so clones, about 94% being singletons. V lost 0 bases and J lost 1, with 7 bases in between. Germline assignment: CDR1 MGHDK and CDR2 SYGVNS. The CDR3 loop spans 15 amino acids. This clone turned up a few times. No antigen is known for it. This receptor was obtained from an adult who received the AZD1222 COVID-19 vaccine. The chain uses TRBV25-1 and TRBJ2-1; no clear D. This material consisted of peripheral blood, taken 28 days after the second AZD1222 dose. CDR3 DNA: TGTGCCAGCAGTGAATATCTGGGGTCCTACAATGAGCAGTTCTTC. Translation gives CASSEYLGSYNEQFF.